Below are 5 T cell receptor beta chains sequenced from a single sample in a study of T cells in Graves' hyperthyroidism and ophthalmopathy. Regions amplified from RNA transcripts were the TCR beta CDR3 regions. A set of HTBI primers served as the primers for a first-round RT-PCR of the TCR CDR3. TCRdb called the multiplex PCR reads again in MiXCR, with one record for every CDR3 protein. The sample records about 200,000 distinct CDR3 sequences, about a sixth being singletons. The specimen was blood. The receptors were sampled from a woman aged 50 to 60 with Graves' hyperthyroidism.

CDR3 loop: CASSLHAVTSGRSPYNEQFF. CDR3 DNA: TGTGCCAGCAGCCTCCACGCCGTTACTAGCGGGAGGAGTCCCTACAATGAGCAGTTCTTC. The chain recombines TRBV12-3 or TRBV12-4 with TRBJ2-1; 12 bases are a match to TRBD2. CDR3 length: 20 residues. V lost 6 bases to trimming and J lost 2 bases; unmatched junction nucleotides: 17.

This clonotype is classed as hyperexpanded. The V call is TRBV4-1, the J call TRBJ1-1; D ambiguous. Germline CDR1 MGHRA, CDR2 YSYEKL. Trimming took 0 bases from V and 5 from J, leaving 10 bases between them. This CDR3 is built from 14 residues. The CDR3, as DNA: TGCGCCAGCAGCCAAGATCTAGGAGGGACTGAAGCTTTCTTT. Its translation is CASSQDLGGTEAFF.

The V gene is TRBV20-1, the J gene TRBJ2-3, with TRBD2 matching 7 bases. Germline V gene data show CDR1 as DFQATT and CDR2 as SNEGSKA (reference sequence). The V gene end was trimmed by 0 bases and the J gene end by 5 bases; junction bases not matched to a gene: 8. This CDR3 contains 15 residues. The CDR3 bases are TGCAGTGCTAGAGATAGGGCCAGCGGGGAAGATACGCAGTATTTT. Protein sequence: CSARDRASGEDTQYF.

This clonotype was observed a few times. The chain links TRBV18 to TRBJ2-7, with 13 bases aligning to TRBD2. CDR1 and CDR2 from the germline V gene are KGHSH and LQKENI. Trimming at V came to 8 bases and at J to 5 bases, leaving 15 bases not matched to a gene. This CDR3 is built from 17 residues. Here the CDR3 reads CASAAGTSGTGFDEQYF. As DNA, the CDR3 is TGTGCCAGCGCCGCCGGGACTAGCGGGACCGGTTTCGACGAGCAGTACTTC.

This clonotype was counted ten times or more. The chain links TRBV25-1 to TRBJ2-1; D may match TRBD1 or TRBD2 (5 bases each). V was pared by 1 base and J by 1 base, with 14 bases between. Germline V CDR1 and CDR2: MGHDK, SYGVNS. The CDR3 covers 17 residues. The DNA for the CDR3 is TGTGCCAGCAGTGAATTTGGGGGAGAGGGGTCCTACAATGAGCAGTTCTTC. Amino acid sequence: CASSEFGGEGSYNEQFF.